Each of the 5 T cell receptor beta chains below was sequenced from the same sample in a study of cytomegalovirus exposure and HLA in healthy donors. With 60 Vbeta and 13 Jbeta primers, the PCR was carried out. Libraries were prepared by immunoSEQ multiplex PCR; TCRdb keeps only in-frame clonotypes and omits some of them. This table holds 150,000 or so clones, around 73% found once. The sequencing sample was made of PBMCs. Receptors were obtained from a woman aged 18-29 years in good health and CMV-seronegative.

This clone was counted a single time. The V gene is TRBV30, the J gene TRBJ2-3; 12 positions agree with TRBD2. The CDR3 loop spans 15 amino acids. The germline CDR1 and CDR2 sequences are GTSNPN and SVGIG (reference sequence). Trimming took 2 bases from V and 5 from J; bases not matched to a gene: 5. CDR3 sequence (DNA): TGTGCCTGGAGTCTTCAGGGACTAGCGGGAGATACGCAGTATTTT. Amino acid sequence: CAWSLQGLAGDTQYF.

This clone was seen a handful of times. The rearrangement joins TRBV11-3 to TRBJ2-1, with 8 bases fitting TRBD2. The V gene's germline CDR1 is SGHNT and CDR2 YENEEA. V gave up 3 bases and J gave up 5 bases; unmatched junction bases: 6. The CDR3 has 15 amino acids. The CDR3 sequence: CASSFFLAGNNEQFF. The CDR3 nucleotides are TGTGCCAGCAGCTTCTTTCTAGCGGGTAACAATGAGCAGTTCTTC.

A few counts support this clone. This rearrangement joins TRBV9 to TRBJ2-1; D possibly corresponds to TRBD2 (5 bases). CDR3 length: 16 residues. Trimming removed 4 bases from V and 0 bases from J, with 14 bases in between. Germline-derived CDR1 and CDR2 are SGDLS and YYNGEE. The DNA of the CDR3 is TGTGCCAGCAGCCCCTGGACGGGGAGCTCCTACAATGAGCAGTTCTTC. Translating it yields CASSPWTGSSYNEQFF.

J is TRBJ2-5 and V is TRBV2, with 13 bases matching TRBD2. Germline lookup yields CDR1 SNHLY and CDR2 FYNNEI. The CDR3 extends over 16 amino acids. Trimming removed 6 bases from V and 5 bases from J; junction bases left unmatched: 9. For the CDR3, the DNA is TGTGCCAGCAGCGGGACTAGCGGGGCCACCCGGGAGACCCAGTACTTC. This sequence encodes CASSGTSGATRETQYF.

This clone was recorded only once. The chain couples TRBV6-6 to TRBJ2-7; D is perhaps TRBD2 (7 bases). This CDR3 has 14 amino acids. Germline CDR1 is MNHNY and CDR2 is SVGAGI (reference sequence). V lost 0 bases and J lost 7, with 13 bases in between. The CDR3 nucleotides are TGTGCCAGCAGTTACTCGAGGGGGAGGGGAGAGCAGTACGTC. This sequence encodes CASSYSRGRGEQYV.